This is a list of T cell receptor beta chains from one sample in a study of blood T cell repertoires in COVID-19. Repertoires were generated with immunoSEQ multiplex PCR, while TCRdb's copy carries only in-frame clones and drops some. The sample carries 100,000 to 150,000 clones, roughly four fifths recorded once. Sequenced sample: peripheral blood. These receptors originate from a man in his thirties or forties with COVID-19, enrolled during active disease. CDR3s include the opening cysteine and the closing phenylalanine or tryptophan. Each record gives: V gene, D gene, clone size, J gene, CDR3 DNA, CDR3 protein. A D gene is named only where the DNA matches it firmly. Size values are once, few and many counts, or a class for expanded clones, and some rows have none.

V: TRBV4-2
D: TRBD2
size: NA
J: TRBJ2-3
DNA: TGTGCCAGCAGCCAAGTTGCCGGGAGGTCATTTGAGGCAGATACGCAGTATTTT
CDR3: CASSQVAGRSFEADTQYF

V: TRBV19
D: TRBD2
size: NA
J: TRBJ2-2
DNA: TGTGCCAGTAAGGTGTCGGGAGCGGGAGGGGACACCGGGGAGCTGTTTTTT
CDR3: CASKVSGAGGDTGELFF

V: TRBV19
D: NA
size: NA
J: TRBJ1-4
DNA: TGTGCCAGTAGTAATGGACAGTCCGCAACTAATGAAAAACTGTTTTTT
CDR3: CASSNGQSATNEKLFF

V: TRBV25-1
D: TRBD1
size: NA
J: TRBJ2-7
DNA: TGTGCCAGCAGTAGACAGGGCTACGAGCAGTACTTC
CDR3: CASSRQGYEQYF

V: TRBV20-1
D: TRBD2
size: once
J: TRBJ2-3
DNA: TGCAGTGCTAGTCCTAGCGGGAGTAGCACAGATACGCAGTATTTT
CDR3: CSASPSGSSTDTQYF

V: TRBV6-5
D: TRBD1
size: NA
J: TRBJ2-4
DNA: TGTGCCAGCAGTCCCGACAGGGGAGCCAAAAACATTCAGTACTTC
CDR3: CASSPDRGAKNIQYF

V: TRBV5-1
D: TRBD1
size: NA
J: TRBJ2-2
DNA: TGCGCCAGCAGCGCCCTGACAGGGGGCACCGGGGAGCTGTTTTTT
CDR3: CASSALTGGTGELFF

V: TRBV7-2
D: TRBD2
size: once
J: TRBJ2-7
DNA: TGTGCCAGCAGCTTACCGGGAGGGCCGTGGGAGCAGTACTTC
CDR3: CASSLPGGPWEQYF

V: TRBV27
D: NA
size: few
J: TRBJ2-7
DNA: TGTGCCAGCAGTTCCCACTCCGGGGGAAGAAGCTCCTACGAGCAGTACTTC
CDR3: CASSSHSGGRSSYEQYF

V: TRBV10-3
D: NA
size: few
J: TRBJ1-1
DNA: TGTGCCATCACTAGTGAAGCTTTCTTT
CDR3: CAITSEAFF

V: TRBV10-3
D: TRBD1
size: NA
J: TRBJ2-7
DNA: TGTGCCATCACCAAGACAGGGCAGGCCTACGAGCAGTACTTC
CDR3: CAITKTGQAYEQYF

V: TRBV27
D: NA
size: NA
J: TRBJ1-1
DNA: TGTGCCAGCAGTTTAGGCAGGAACACTGAAGCTTTCTTT
CDR3: CASSLGRNTEAFF

V: TRBV11-2
D: NA
size: NA
J: TRBJ1-5
DNA: TGTGCCAGCAGCCCCTATGGCGTAGGGGCTCAGCCCCAGCATTTT
CDR3: CASSPYGVGAQPQHF

V: TRBV14
D: TRBD2
size: NA
J: TRBJ2-5
DNA: TGTGCCAGCAGCCGACTAGCGGGGTATCAAGAGACCCAGTACTTC
CDR3: CASSRLAGYQETQYF

V: TRBV12-3/TRBV12-4
D: NA
size: few
J: TRBJ1-1
DNA: TGTGCCAGCAGTTTTCTAGGGAGGACTGAAGCTTTCTTT
CDR3: CASSFLGRTEAFF

V: TRBV27
D: NA
size: NA
J: TRBJ1-2
DNA: TGTGCCAGCAGCTCGTACACCGGGAACACTAACTATGGCTACACCTTC
CDR3: CASSSYTGNTNYGYTF

V: TRBV7-9
D: TRBD1
size: NA
J: TRBJ2-2
DNA: TGTGCCAGCAGCTTAGGGAACAGGGGGCGAACCGGGGAGCTGTTTTTT
CDR3: CASSLGNRGRTGELFF

V: TRBV7-2
D: TRBD1
size: NA
J: TRBJ1-4
DNA: TGTGCCAGCAGCTTGACAGGGGCGGGTGAAAAACTGTTTTTT
CDR3: CASSLTGAGEKLFF

V: TRBV3-1/TRBV3-2
D: TRBD1
size: once
J: TRBJ1-1
DNA: TGTGCCAGCAGCCCACAGGGGGCCGCGGCTGAAGCTTTCTTT
CDR3: CASSPQGAAAEAFF

V: TRBV7-8
D: NA
size: NA
J: TRBJ1-3
DNA: TGTGCCAGCAGCGATTTCAGGGCACCCTCTGGAAACACCATATATTTT
CDR3: CASSDFRAPSGNTIYF

V: TRBV11-3
D: NA
size: many
J: TRBJ2-7
DNA: TGTGCCAGCAGCTTATTCGGGGACTCCTACGAGCAGTACTTC
CDR3: CASSLFGDSYEQYF

V: TRBV6-6
D: NA
size: NA
J: TRBJ2-3
DNA: TGTGCCAGCAATACACCCCCAGATACGCAGTATTTT
CDR3: CASNTPPDTQYF

V: TRBV6-5
D: TRBD1
size: NA
J: TRBJ1-4
DNA: TGTGCCAGCAGTCCCTGGACAGGGGGGGATGAAAAACTGTTTTTT
CDR3: CASSPWTGGDEKLFF

V: TRBV4-1
D: TRBD1
size: NA
J: TRBJ1-2
DNA: TGCGCCAGCAGCCTGAGGTCCGGGACAGAGAAAAGAATGGACTATGGCTACACCTTC
CDR3: CASSLRSGTEKRMDYGYTF

V: TRBV14
D: NA
size: many
J: TRBJ1-1
DNA: TGTGCCAGCAGCATCGGACAGAACACTGAAGCTTTCTTT
CDR3: CASSIGQNTEAFF

V: TRBV3-1/TRBV3-2
D: NA
size: NA
J: TRBJ2-5
DNA: TGTGCCAGCAGCCAAGGGACAGCTCAAGAGACCCAGTACTTC
CDR3: CASSQGTAQETQYF

V: TRBV2
D: TRBD1
size: NA
J: TRBJ1-5
DNA: TGTGCCAGCAGTGCGGACAGGGGTGGCAATCAGCCCCAGCATTTT
CDR3: CASSADRGGNQPQHF

V: TRBV4-2
D: NA
size: once
J: TRBJ2-2
DNA: TGTGCCAGCAGCCAAGATTGGGCGAGGAACACCGGGGAGCTGTTTTTT
CDR3: CASSQDWARNTGELFF

V: TRBV12-3/TRBV12-4
D: TRBD1
size: once
J: TRBJ1-6
DNA: TGTGCCAGCCGCAGGGGGGAAATCTCACCCCTCCACTTT
CDR3: CASRRGEISPLHF

V: TRBV6-6
D: NA
size: NA
J: TRBJ1-5
DNA: TGTGCCAGCAGTTATAGGACAGCGAGAGATAATCAGCCCCAGCATTTT
CDR3: CASSYRTARDNQPQHF

V: TRBV6-2/TRBV6-3
D: NA
size: NA
J: TRBJ1-2
DNA: TGTGCCAGCAGTTACTCGAACCGGGATGGCTACACCTTC
CDR3: CASSYSNRDGYTF

V: TRBV5-1
D: NA
size: NA
J: TRBJ2-2
DNA: TGCGCCAGCAGCTTGGAACTACGGGGGAACCTGGCCGGGGAGCTGTTTTTT
CDR3: CASSLELRGNLAGELFF

V: TRBV27
D: NA
size: once
J: TRBJ2-7
DNA: TGTGCCAGTGGGTTAAGCGGCAGCCCCTACGAGCAGTACTTC
CDR3: CASGLSGSPYEQYF

V: TRBV6-5
D: NA
size: NA
J: TRBJ2-3
DNA: TGTGCCAGCAGTCCCCGGGTAGCGAAAGGTGGGCAGTATTTT
CDR3: CASSPRVAKGGQYF

V: TRBV28
D: NA
size: NA
J: TRBJ1-5
DNA: TGTGCCAGCAGTTTACAGGTTGGCACATACTTGCCCCAGCATTTT
CDR3: CASSLQVGTYLPQHF

V: TRBV5-8
D: NA
size: NA
J: TRBJ2-5
DNA: TGTGCCAGCAGCTTGGCGGCAGGTTCATTCCCTATAGGGACCCAGTACTTC
CDR3: CASSLAAGSFPIGTQYF

V: TRBV29-1
D: TRBD2
size: NA
J: TRBJ2-1
DNA: TGCAGCGTTTGCCCCTGGACTAGCGGGGGTGTAGATGAGCAGTTCTTC
CDR3: CSVCPWTSGGVDEQFF